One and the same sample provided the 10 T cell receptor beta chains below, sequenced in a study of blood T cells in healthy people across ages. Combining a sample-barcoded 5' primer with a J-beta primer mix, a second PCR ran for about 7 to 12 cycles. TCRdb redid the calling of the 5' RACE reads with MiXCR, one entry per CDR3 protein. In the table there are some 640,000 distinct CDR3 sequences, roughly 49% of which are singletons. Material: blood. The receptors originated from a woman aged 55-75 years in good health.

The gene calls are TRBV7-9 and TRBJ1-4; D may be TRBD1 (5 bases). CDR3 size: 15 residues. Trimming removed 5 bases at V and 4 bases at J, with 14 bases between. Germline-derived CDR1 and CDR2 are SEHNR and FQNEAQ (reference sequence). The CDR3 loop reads CASSPQGRLNEKLFF. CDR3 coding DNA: TGTGCCAGCAGCCCCCAGGGACGGCTTAATGAAAAACTGTTTTTT.

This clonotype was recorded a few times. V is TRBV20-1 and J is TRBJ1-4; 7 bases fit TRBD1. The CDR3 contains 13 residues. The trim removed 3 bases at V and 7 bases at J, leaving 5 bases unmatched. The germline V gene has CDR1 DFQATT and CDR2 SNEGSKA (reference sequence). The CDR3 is CSASEGATEKLFF. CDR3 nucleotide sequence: TGCAGTGCTAGTGAGGGGGCGACTGAAAAACTGTTTTTT.

The CDR3 nucleotides read TGTGCCAGCAGCCCGACAGGGAGGTTCGGGGAGCTGTTTTTT. This encodes CASSPTGRFGELFF. The chain carries TRBV6-1 and TRBJ2-2; maybe TRBD1 (7 bases). Germline V gene lookup returns CDR1 MNHNS and CDR2 SASEGT. V shed 6 bases and J shed 7 bases, with 15 bases lying between them. The length of the CDR3 is 14 residues.

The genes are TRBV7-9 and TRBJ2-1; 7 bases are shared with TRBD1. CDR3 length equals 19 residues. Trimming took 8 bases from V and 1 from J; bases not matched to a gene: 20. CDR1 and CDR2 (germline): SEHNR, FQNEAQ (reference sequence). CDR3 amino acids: CASPRTMGPRGPSYNEQFF. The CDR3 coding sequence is TGTGCCAGCCCGAGGACGATGGGCCCGAGGGGGCCGTCCTACAATGAGCAGTTCTTC.

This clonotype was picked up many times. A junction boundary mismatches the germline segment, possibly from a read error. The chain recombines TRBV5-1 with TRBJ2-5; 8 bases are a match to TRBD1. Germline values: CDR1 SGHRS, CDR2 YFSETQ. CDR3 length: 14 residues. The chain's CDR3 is CASSPGTGQETQYF. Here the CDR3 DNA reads TGTGCCAGCAGCCCTGGGACAGGCCAAGAGACCCAGTACTTC.

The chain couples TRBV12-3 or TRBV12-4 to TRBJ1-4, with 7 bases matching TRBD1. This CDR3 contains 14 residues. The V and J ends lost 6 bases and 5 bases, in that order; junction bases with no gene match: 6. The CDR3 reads CASRAGTANEKLFF. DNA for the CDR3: TGTGCCAGCAGAGCCGGGACAGCCAATGAAAAACTGTTTTTT.

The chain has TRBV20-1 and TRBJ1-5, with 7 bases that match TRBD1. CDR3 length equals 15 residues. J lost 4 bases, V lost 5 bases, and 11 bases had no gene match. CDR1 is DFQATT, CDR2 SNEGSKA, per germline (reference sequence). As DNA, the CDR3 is TGCAGTGCTTACTCAACAGGGGCTAATAATCAGCCCCAGCATTTT. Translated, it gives CSAYSTGANNQPQHF.

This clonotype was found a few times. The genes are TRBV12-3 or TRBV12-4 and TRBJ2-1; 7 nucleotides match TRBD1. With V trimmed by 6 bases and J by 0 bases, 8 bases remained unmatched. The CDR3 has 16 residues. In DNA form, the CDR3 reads TGTGCCAGCAGAGGTACAGGGGCTTTCTCCTACAATGAGCAGTTCTTC. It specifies CASRGTGAFSYNEQFF.

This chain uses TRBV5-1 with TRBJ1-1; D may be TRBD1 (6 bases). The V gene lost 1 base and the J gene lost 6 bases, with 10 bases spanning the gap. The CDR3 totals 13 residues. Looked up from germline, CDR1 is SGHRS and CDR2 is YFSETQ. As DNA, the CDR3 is TGCGCCAGCAGCTTGACGGCAGGGGCTGAAGCTTTCTTT. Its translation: CASSLTAGAEAFF.

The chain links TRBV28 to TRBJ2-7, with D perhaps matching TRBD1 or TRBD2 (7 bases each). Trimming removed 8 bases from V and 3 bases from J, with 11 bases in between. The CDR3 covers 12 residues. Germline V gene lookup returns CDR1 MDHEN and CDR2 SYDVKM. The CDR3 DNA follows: TGTGCCAGCGGGAGGGGGCACTACGAGCAGTACTTC. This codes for CASGRGHYEQYF.